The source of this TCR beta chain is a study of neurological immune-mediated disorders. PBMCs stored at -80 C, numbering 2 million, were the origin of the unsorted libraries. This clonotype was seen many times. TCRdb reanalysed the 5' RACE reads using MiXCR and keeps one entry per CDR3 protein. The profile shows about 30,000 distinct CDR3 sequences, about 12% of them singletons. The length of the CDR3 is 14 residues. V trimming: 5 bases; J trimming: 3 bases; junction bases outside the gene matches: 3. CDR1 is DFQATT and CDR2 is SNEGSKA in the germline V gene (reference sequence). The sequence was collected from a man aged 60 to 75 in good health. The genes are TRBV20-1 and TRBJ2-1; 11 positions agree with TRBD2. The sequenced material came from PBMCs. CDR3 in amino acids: CSALLAGDYNEQFF. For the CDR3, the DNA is TGCAGTGCTCTACTAGCGGGGGACTACAATGAGCAGTTCTTC.